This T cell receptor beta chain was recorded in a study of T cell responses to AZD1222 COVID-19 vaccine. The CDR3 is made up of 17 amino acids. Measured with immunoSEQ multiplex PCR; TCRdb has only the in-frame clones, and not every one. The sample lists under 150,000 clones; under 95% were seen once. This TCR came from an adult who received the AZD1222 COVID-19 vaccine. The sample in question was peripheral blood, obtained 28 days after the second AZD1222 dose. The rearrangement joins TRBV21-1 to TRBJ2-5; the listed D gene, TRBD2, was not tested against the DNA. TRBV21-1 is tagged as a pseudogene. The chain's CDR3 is CASSKALRASGQETQYF. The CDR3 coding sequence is TGTGCCAGCAGCAAAGCTTTACGGGCTAGCGGCCAAGAGACCCAGTACTTC.